The clone carrying this TCR beta chain was observed a handful of times. The sample belongs to a study of T cell changes during pregnancy in multiple sclerosis. V lost 6 bases, J lost 1 base, and 9 bases lay in between. Germline CDR1 and CDR2: ENHRY and SYGVKD. This CDR3 region has 13 residues. TCRdb's table, derived via immunoSEQ multiplex PCR, lists solely in-frame clones and lacks some. The sample holds approximately 60,000 clones, 91% seen once. The source is a female donor with multiple sclerosis, enrolled in a pregnancy study. This rearrangement joins TRBV10-3 to TRBJ1-1; the D gene is possibly TRBD1 (6 bases). The sequencing here drew on peripheral blood, taken before pregnancy. CDR3 nucleotide sequence: TGTGCCATCAGGCACAGGGAGAACACTGAAGCTTTCTTT. Its translation is CAIRHRENTEAFF.